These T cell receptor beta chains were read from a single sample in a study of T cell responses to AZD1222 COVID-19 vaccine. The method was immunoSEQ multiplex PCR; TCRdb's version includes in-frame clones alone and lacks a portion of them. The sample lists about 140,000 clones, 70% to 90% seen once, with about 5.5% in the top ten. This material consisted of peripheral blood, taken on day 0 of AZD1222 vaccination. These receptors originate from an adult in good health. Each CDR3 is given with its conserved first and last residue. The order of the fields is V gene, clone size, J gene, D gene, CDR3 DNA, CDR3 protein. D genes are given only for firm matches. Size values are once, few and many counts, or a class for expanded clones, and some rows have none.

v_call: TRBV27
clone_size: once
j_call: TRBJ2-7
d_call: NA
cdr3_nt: TGTGCCAGCAGTTTTACAAGCGAATACGAGCAGTACTTC
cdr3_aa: CASSFTSEYEQYF

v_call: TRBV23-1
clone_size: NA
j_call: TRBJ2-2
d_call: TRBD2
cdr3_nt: TGCGCCAGCAGTCACATCGGGAGGGCCGACACCGGGGAGCTGTTTTTT
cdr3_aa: CASSHIGRADTGELFF

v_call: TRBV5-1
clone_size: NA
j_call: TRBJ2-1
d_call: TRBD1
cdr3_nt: TGCGCCAGCAGCTCACAGGGGGCCTACAATGAGCAGTTCTTC
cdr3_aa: CASSSQGAYNEQFF

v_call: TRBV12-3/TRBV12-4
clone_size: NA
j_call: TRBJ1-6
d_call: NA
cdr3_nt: TGTGCCAGCAGTTTAAGGATAAATTCACCCCTCCACTTT
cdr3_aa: CASSLRINSPLHF

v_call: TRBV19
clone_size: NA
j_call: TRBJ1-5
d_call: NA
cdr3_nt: TGTGCCAGTACCCCAGACGGCGGTGGCAATCAGCCCCAGCATTTT
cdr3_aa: CASTPDGGGNQPQHF

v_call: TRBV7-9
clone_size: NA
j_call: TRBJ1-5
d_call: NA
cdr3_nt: TGTGCCAGCAGTTCAGGGGCCGTCAATCAGCCCCAGCATTTT
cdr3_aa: CASSSGAVNQPQHF

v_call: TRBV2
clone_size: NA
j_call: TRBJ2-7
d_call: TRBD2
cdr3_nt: TGTGCCAGCAGCGGGGGGACGAACTACGAGCAGTACTTC
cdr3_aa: CASSGGTNYEQYF

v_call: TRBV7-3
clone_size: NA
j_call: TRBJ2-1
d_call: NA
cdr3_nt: TGTGCCAGCAGCTTAGGGACCGTTGAGCAGTTCTTC
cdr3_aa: CASSLGTVEQFF

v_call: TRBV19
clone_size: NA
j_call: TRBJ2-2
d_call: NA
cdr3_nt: TGTGCCAGTAACCTCCTCTCCGGGGAGCTGTTTTTT
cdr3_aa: CASNLLSGELFF

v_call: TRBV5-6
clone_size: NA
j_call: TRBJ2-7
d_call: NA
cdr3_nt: TGTGCCAGCAGCTTGTTCTTCAGGGGGGGCTCCTACGAGCAGTACTTC
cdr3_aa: CASSLFFRGGSYEQYF

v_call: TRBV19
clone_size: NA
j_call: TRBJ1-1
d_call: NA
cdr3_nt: TGTGCCAGTAGTATTGGCGTGAACACTGAAGCTTTCTTT
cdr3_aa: CASSIGVNTEAFF

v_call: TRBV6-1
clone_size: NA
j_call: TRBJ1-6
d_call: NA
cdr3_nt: TGTGCCAGCAGTGAATACCCCGACCGCTCCTATAATTCACCCCTCCACTTT
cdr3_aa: CASSEYPDRSYNSPLHF

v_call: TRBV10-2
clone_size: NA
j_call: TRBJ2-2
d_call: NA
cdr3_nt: TGCGCCAGCAGTTCACGTAGCGAGAACACCGGGGAGCTGTTTTTT
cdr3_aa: CASSSRSENTGELFF

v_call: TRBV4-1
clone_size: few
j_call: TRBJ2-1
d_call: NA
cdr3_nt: TGCGCCAGCAGCCAAAGGGCTGCCGGCGATCGGCCGAATGAGCAGTTCTTC
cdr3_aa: CASSQRAAGDRPNEQFF

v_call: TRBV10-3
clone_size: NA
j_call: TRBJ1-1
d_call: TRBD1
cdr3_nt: TGTGCCATCAGCGCTGGACAGGCCGGGACTGAAGCTTTCTTT
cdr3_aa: CAISAGQAGTEAFF

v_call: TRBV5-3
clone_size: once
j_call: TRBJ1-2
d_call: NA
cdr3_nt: TGTGCCAGAAGCCCCACCGGGCTCCGTCCTCCTGCTAACTATGGCTACACCTTC
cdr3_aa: CARSPTGLRPPANYGYTF

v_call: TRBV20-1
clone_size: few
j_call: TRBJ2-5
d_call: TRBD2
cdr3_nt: TGCAGTGCTAGTGGACTAGTCGAGACCCAGTACTTC
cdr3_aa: CSASGLVETQYF

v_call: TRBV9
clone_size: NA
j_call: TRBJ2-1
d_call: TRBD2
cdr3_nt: TGTGCCAGCAGCGTAAACGGACTAGCGGGTAATGAGCAGTTCTTC
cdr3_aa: CASSVNGLAGNEQFF

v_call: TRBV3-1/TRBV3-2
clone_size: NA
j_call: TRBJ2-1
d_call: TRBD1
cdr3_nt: TGTGCCAGCAGCCGGATGGGACAGACCTCCTACAATGAGCAGTTCTTC
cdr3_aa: CASSRMGQTSYNEQFF

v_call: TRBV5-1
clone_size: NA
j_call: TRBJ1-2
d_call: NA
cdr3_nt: TGCGCCAGCAGCTCAGGAGGGTATGGCTACACCTTC
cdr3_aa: CASSSGGYGYTF

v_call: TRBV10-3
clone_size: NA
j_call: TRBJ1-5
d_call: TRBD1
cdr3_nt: TGTGCCATCAGTGCCGACAGGGGGCTAAATCAGCCCCAGCATTTT
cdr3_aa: CAISADRGLNQPQHF

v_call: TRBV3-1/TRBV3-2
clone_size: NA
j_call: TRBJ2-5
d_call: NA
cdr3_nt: TGTGCCAGCAGCCAAGTCGGGCTCTTCGAAGAGACCCAGTACTTC
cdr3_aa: CASSQVGLFEETQYF

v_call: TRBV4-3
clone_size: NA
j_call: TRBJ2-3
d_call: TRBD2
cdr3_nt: TGCGCCAGCAGCCCGAGTCCAGCGGGAGGGACAGATACGCAGTATTTT
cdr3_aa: CASSPSPAGGTDTQYF